One sample yielded the 5 T cell receptor beta chains listed below, sequenced in a study of T cells after yellow fever vaccination. MiXCR was run by TCRdb on the 5' RACE reads, yielding one entry per CDR3 protein. The sample has around 530,000 distinct CDR3 sequences; approximately 16% are singletons. The sequences come from PBMCs, collected around 5 days after the first yellow fever vaccination. The receptors shown here come from a man between 18 and 35 years old who received the YFV17D yellow fever vaccine.

This clonotype was seen only a few times. The V gene is TRBV5-1, the J gene TRBJ2-1; 10 bases are a match to TRBD2. From germline, CDR1 is SGHRS and CDR2 YFSETQ. The CDR3 has 15 residues. Trimming at V came to 3 bases and at J to 7 bases, leaving 7 bases not matched to a gene. The CDR3 DNA sequence: TGCGCCAGCAGCTCAAGAGCGGGGGGGAGGAATGAGCAGTTCTTC. It specifies CASSSRAGGRNEQFF.

The chain combines TRBV3-1 with TRBJ1-4; TRBD1 is a possible D gene (5 bases). The ends were cut back, 3 bases at V and 8 bases at J, with 16 bases in the middle. From germline, CDR1 is LGHDT and CDR2 YNNKEL (reference sequence). The CDR3 contains 15 residues. The chain's CDR3 is CASSQGRDFEEKLFF. In DNA, the CDR3 is TGTGCCAGCAGCCAGGGACGGGATTTCGAGGAAAAACTGTTTTTT.

This clonotype was detected a few times. The genes are TRBV6-2 or TRBV6-3 and TRBJ2-3; D is unresolved. Germline CDR1 MNHEY, CDR2 SVGEGT. Trimming took 6 bases from V and 0 from J, leaving 10 bases between them. The CDR3 loop spans 14 amino acids. This CDR3 reads CASSRITSTDTQYF. In DNA form, the CDR3 reads TGTGCCAGCAGCAGGATAACTAGCACAGATACGCAGTATTTT.

There are a few counts of this clonotype. This rearrangement joins TRBV19 to TRBJ1-5, with D perhaps TRBD1 (5 bases). Germline lookup yields CDR1 LNHDA and CDR2 SQIVND (reference sequence). The CDR3 covers 14 residues. Between the trimmed V and J ends, which lost 2 bases and 6 bases, there was a span of 11 bases. The CDR3 here is CASSITREGQPQHF. In DNA form, the CDR3 reads TGTGCCAGTAGTATAACCAGGGAAGGTCAGCCCCAGCATTTT.

The chain combines TRBV6-1 with TRBJ2-7; D is possibly TRBD1 (5 bases). The CDR3 extends over 10 amino acids. Germline values: CDR1 MNHNS, CDR2 SASEGT. V lost 2 bases, J lost 11 bases, and 7 bases lay in between. CDR3 amino acids: CASSESREYF. In nucleotides, the CDR3 is TGTGCCAGCAGTGAATCCAGGGAGTACTTC.